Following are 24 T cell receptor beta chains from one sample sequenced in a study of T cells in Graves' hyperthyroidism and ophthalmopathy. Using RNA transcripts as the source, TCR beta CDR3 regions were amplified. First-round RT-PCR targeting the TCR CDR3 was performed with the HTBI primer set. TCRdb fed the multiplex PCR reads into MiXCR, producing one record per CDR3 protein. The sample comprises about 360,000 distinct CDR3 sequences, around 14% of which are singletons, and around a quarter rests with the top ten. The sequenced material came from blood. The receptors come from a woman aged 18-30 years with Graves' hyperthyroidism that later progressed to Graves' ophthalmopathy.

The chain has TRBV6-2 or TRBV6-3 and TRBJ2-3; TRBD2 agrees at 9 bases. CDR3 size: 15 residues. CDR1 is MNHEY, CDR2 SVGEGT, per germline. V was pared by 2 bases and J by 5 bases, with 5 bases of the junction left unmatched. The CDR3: CASSYLAGKLDTQYF. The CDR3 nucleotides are TGTGCCAGCAGTTACCTAGCGGGGAAATTAGATACGCAGTATTTT.

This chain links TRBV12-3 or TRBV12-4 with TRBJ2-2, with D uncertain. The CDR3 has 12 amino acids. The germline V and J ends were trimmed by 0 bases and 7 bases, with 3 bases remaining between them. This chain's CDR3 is CASSLANGELFF. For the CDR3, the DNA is TGTGCCAGCAGTTTAGCGAACGGGGAGCTGTTTTTT.

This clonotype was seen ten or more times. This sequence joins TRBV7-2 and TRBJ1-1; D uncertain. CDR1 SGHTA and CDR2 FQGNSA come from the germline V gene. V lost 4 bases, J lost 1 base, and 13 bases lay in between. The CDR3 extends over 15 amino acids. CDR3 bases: TGTGCCAGCAGCTCCGTCCCTTTCGGGAACACTGAAGCTTTCTTT. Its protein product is CASSSVPFGNTEAFF. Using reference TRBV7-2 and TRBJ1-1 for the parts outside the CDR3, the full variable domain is GAGVSQSPSNKVTEKGKDVELRCDPISGHTALYWYRQSLGQGLEFLIYFQGNSAPDKSGLPSDRFSAERTGGSVSTLTIQRTQQEDSAVYLCASSSVPFGNTEAFFGQGTRLTVV.

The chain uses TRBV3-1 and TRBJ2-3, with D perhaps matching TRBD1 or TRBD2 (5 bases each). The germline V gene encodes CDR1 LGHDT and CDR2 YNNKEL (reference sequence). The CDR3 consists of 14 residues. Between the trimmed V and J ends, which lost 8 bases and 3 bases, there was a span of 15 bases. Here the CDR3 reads CASGGGAATDTQYF. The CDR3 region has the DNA TGTGCCAGCGGGGGTGGGGCCGCAACAGATACGCAGTATTTT.

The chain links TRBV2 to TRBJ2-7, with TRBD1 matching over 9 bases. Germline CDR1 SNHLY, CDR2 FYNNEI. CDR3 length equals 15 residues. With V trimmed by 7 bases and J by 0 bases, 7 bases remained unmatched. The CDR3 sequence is CASKIWDRVSYEQYF. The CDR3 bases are TGTGCCAGCAAAATTTGGGACAGGGTCTCCTACGAGCAGTACTTC.

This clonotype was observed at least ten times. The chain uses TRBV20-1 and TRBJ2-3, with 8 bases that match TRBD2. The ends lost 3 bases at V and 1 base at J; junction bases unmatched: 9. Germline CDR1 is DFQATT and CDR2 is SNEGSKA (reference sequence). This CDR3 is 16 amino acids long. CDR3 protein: CSASARREDGTDTQYF. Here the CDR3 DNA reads TGCAGTGCTAGTGCCCGGCGGGAGGATGGCACAGATACGCAGTATTTT.

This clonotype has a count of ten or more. CDR3 in amino acids: CASSLSWPAGSTDTQYF. The CDR3 DNA follows: TGTGCCAGCAGTTTAAGTTGGCCAGCTGGAAGCACAGATACGCAGTATTTT. The rearrangement links TRBV28 to TRBJ2-3; D unclear. The CDR3 extends over 17 amino acids. The germline CDR1 and CDR2 sequences are MDHEN and SYDVKM. Between the trimmed V and J ends, which lost 2 bases and 0 bases, there was a span of 15 bases.

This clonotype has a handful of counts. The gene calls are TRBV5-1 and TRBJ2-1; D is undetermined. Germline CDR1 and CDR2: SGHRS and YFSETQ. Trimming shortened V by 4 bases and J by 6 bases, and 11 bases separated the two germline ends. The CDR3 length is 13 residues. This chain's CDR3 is CASSHSDANEQFF. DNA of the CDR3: TGCGCCAGCAGCCATTCAGATGCCAATGAGCAGTTCTTC.

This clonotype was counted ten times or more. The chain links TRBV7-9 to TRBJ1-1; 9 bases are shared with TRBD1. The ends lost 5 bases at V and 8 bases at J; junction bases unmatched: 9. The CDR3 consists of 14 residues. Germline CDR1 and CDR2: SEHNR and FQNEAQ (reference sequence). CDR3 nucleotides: TGTGCCAGCAGCGGGGGACAGGGAGGTGGCGAAGCTTTCTTT. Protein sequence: CASSGGQGGGEAFF.

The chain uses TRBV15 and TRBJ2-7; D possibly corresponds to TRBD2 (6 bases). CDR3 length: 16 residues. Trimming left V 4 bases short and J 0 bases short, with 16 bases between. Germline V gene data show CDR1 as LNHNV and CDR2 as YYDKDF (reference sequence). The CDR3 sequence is CATSTLLRDSSYEQYF. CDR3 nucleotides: TGTGCCACCAGCACCCTACTCCGGGACTCCTCCTACGAGCAGTACTTC.

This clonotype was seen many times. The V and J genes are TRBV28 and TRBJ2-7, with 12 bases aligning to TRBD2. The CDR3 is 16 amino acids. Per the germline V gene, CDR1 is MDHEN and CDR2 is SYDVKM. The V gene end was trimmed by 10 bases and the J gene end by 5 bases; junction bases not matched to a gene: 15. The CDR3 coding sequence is TGTGCCACCCAGAGACTAGCGGGAGCCCAACCCAACGAGCAGTACTTC. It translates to CATQRLAGAQPNEQYF.

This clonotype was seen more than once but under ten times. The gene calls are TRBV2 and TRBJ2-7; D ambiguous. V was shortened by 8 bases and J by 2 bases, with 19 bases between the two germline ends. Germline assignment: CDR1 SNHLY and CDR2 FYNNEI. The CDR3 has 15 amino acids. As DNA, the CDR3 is TGTGCCAGCCGAAACCCACTGGATACCGCCTACGAGCAGTACTTC. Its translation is CASRNPLDTAYEQYF. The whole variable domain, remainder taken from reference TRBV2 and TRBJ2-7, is EPEVTQTPSHQVTQMGQEVILRCVPISNHLYFYWYRQILGQKVEFLVSFYNNEISEKSEIFDDQFSVERPDGSNFTLKIRSTKLEDSAMYFCASRNPLDTAYEQYFGPGTRLTVT.

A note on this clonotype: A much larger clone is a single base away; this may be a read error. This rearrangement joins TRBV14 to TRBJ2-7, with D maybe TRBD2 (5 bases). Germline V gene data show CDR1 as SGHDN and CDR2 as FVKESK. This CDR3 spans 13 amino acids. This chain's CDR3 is CASSFVEGYEQCF. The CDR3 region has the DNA TGTGCCAGCAGCTTCGTTGAGGGCTACGAGCAGTGCTTC.

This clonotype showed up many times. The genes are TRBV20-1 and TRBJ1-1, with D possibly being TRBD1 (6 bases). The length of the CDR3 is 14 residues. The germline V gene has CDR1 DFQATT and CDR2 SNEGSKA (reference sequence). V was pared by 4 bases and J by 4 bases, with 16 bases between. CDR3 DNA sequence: TGCAGTGCTACCTTGGGGGGCGGGGGCACTGAAGCTTTCTTT. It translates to CSATLGGGGTEAFF.

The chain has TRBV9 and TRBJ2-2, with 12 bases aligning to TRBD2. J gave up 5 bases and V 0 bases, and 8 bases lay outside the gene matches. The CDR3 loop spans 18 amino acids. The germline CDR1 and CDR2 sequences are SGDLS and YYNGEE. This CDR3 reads CASSVGPSGRARTGELFF. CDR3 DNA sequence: TGTGCCAGCAGCGTAGGCCCTAGCGGGAGGGCCCGAACCGGGGAGCTGTTTTTT.

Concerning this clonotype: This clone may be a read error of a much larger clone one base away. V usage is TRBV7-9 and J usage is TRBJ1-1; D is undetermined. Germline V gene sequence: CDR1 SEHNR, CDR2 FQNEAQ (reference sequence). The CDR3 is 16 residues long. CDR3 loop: CTSSRTTPKPLTEAFF. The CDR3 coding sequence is TGTACCAGCAGTCGGACCACCCCGAAGCCCTTAACTGAAGCTTTCTTT.

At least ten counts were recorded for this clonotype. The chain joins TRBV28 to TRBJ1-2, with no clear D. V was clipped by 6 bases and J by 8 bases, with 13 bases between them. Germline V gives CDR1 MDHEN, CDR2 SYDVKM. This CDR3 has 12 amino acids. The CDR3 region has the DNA TGTGCCAGCAGCCTTATCCGAGCGGGCTACACCTTC. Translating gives CASSLIRAGYTF.

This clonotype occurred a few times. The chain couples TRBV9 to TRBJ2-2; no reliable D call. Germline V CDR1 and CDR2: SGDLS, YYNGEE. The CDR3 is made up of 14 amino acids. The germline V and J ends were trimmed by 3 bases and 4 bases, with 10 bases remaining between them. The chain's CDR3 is CASSAASGTGELFF. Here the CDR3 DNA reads TGTGCCAGCAGCGCGGCTTCGGGCACCGGGGAGCTGTTTTTT.

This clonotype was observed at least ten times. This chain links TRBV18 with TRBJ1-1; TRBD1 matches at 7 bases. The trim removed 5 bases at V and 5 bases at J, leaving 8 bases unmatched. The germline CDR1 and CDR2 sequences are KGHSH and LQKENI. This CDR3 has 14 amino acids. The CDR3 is CASSDGQAGTEAFF. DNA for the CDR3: TGTGCCAGCTCAGACGGACAGGCAGGTACTGAAGCTTTCTTT.

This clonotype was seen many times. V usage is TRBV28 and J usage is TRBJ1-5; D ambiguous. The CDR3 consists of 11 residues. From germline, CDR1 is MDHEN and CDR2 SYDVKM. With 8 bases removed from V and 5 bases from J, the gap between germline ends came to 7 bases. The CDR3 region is CASGRYQPQHF. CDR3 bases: TGTGCCAGCGGTCGCTATCAGCCCCAGCATTTT.

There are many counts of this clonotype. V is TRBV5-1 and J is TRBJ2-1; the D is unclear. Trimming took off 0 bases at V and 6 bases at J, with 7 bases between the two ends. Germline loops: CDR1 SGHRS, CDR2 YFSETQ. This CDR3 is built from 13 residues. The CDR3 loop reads CASSLEAPNEQFF. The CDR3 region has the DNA TGCGCCAGCAGCTTGGAGGCGCCCAATGAGCAGTTCTTC.

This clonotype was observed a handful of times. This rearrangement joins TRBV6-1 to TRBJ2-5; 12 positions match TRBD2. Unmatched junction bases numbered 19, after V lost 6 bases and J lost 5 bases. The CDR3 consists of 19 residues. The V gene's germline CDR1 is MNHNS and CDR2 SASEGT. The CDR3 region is CASRAPSGRASGGEETQYF. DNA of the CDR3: TGTGCCAGCAGAGCCCCTAGCGGGAGGGCCTCTGGGGGAGAGGAGACCCAGTACTTC.

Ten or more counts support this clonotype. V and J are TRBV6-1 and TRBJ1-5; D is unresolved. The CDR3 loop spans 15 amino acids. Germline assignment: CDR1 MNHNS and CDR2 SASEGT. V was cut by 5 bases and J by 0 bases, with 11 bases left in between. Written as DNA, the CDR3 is TGTGCCAGCAGTCGGGAATCCTATAGCAATCAGCCCCAGCATTTT. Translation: CASSRESYSNQPQHF.

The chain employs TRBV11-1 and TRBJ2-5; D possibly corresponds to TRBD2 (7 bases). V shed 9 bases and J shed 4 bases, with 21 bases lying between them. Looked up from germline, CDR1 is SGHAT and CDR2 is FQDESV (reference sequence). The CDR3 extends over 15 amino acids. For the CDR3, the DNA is TGTGCCAGTAGCCCTGGGAGGGGGACGGGAGAGACCCAGTACTTC. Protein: CASSPGRGTGETQYF.